The T cell receptor (beta chain) described here comes from a study of blood T cell repertoires in COVID-19. Whole-study context: Material from acute and convalescent COVID-19 was sourced from the United States, Italy and Spain.

Clones were read by immunoSEQ multiplex PCR, and TCRdb kept only the in-frame ones, dropping some. The sample includes about 270,000 clones, around 86% of them seen just once. Membership in each cohort depended on participant-reported clinical history. The sequenced sample consisted of PBMCs or T cells enriched from blood (not recorded which). The receptor was isolated from a woman between 18 and 30 years old who had recovered from COVID-19.

In nucleotides, the CDR3 is TGCGCCAGCAGCCAAGGAAAAGGCGGGAGCTCCTACGAGCAGTACTTC. Translating gives CASSQGKGGSSYEQYF. V gene TRBV4-1 combines with J gene TRBJ2-7; TRBD2 aligns across 7 bases. Germline V CDR1 and CDR2: MGHRA, YSYEKL. The CDR3 is 16 amino acids. The J segment lost 0 bases and the V segment lost 1 base, leaving 6 bases of the junction unmatched.